The rows below give T cell receptor beta chains drawn from one sample of a study of blood T cell repertoires in COVID-19. Here immunoSEQ multiplex PCR was the method, and the copy in TCRdb shows in-frame clones only, minus some. The data contain 250,000 or so clones, 85% to 90% of them singletons. The sequenced sample was peripheral blood. The receptors come from a woman between 40 and 55 years old who had recovered from COVID-19. CDR3s include the opening cysteine and the closing phenylalanine or tryptophan. D genes are given only for firm matches. Size is omitted from some rows. Given values are once, few, many or a class for expanded clones.

TRBJ1-6,-,-,TRBV7-2,TGTGCCAGCAGCTTAGAGTTCGGTGCTAATTCACCCCTCCACTTT,CASSLEFGANSPLHF
TRBJ2-1,-,-,TRBV4-1,TGCGCCAGCAGCCAAGTACACAGAAATGAGCAGTTCTTC,CASSQVHRNEQFF
TRBJ1-1,-,-,TRBV29-1,TGCAGCGTAGCCTACAGGCTTACCGTTGAAGCTTTCTTT,CSVAYRLTVEAFF
TRBJ1-1,-,-,TRBV12-3/TRBV12-4,TGTGCCAGCAGGCGGGCATCGAACACTGAAGCTTTCTTT,CASRRASNTEAFF
TRBJ2-3,TRBD2,once,TRBV2,TGTGCCAGCAGAAGCGCCGGGGCGGGAGGTGGTGATACGCAGTATTTT,CASRSAGAGGGDTQYF
TRBJ2-2,-,-,TRBV13,TGTGCCAGCAGCCTCCCGAACACCGGGGAGCTGTTTTTT,CASSLPNTGELFF
TRBJ2-3,-,-,TRBV30,TGTGCCTGGCTCCCCACTAGCACAGATACGCAGTATTTT,CAWLPTSTDTQYF
TRBJ2-3,-,-,TRBV12-3/TRBV12-4,TGTGCCAGCAGTCTAATTAAAGATACGCAGTATTTT,CASSLIKDTQYF
TRBJ1-2,-,-,TRBV12-3/TRBV12-4,TGTGCCAGCAGCATGGACAGTAACTATGGCTACACCTTC,CASSMDSNYGYTF
TRBJ2-1,-,-,TRBV7-9,TGTGCCAGCAGCCAAAGGGGCAGGGCTGGGGAGCAGTTCTTC,CASSQRGRAGEQFF
TRBJ2-3,-,few,TRBV29-1,TGCAGCGGCACGAGACTGGGGGCTAGCACAGATACGCAGTATTTT,CSGTRLGASTDTQYF
TRBJ2-1,TRBD1,-,TRBV19,TGTGCCAGTAGCGACGGACAGGGGGCATTGGAGCAGTTCTTC,CASSDGQGALEQFF
TRBJ1-2,-,-,TRBV6-5,TGTGCCAGCAGTTACCCCGTATTAGGAGGGAACTATGGCTACACCTTC,CASSYPVLGGNYGYTF
TRBJ1-3,TRBD1,-,TRBV5-8,TGTGCCAGCAGCTCCGGACAGGTTCTCTCTGGAAACACCATATATTTT,CASSSGQVLSGNTIYF
TRBJ2-2,-,-,TRBV13,TGTGCCAGCAGCTTACAATCGTCAAGAGCGAACACCGGGGAGCTGTTTTTT,CASSLQSSRANTGELFF
TRBJ2-5,TRBD2,-,TRBV11-3,TGTGCCAGCAGCTTAGGGCGTCTAGCGGGGTTAACCCAGTACTTC,CASSLGRLAGLTQYF
TRBJ2-2,TRBD2,few,TRBV2,TGTGCCAGCAAGGTTCTAGCGGGGGACACCGGGGAGCTGTTTTTT,CASKVLAGDTGELFF
TRBJ2-1,-,-,TRBV7-2,TGTGCCAGCAGCCTTCTAGTAGGTGAGCAGTTCTTC,CASSLLVGEQFF
TRBJ2-7,-,-,TRBV7-6,TGTGCCAGCAGCTCCCGGACAGCCTACGAGCAGTACTTC,CASSSRTAYEQYF
TRBJ2-5,-,-,TRBV7-7,TGTGCCAGCAGCCTCAGGGAACAAGAGACCCAGTACTTC,CASSLREQETQYF
TRBJ2-3,TRBD2,-,TRBV7-2,TGTGCCAGCAGCTGGGTAGCGGGAGCGATGGGTCATACGCAGTATTTT,CASSWVAGAMGHTQYF
TRBJ2-2,TRBD2,-,TRBV3-1/TRBV3-2,TGTGCCAGCAGCCAACCAGCGGGAGGGCCGAGGGCCGGGGAGCTGTTTTTT,CASSQPAGGPRAGELFF
TRBJ1-4,-,-,TRBV15,TGTGCCACCAGCAGAGGGGGGGTTGGCGAAAAACTGTTTTTT,CATSRGGVGEKLFF
TRBJ2-1,TRBD1,-,TRBV28,TGTGCCAGCAGTAAAACAGGGGGCCAAGGAAATGAGCAGTTCTTC,CASSKTGGQGNEQFF
TRBJ1-2,-,-,TRBV10-3,TGTGCCATCAGTGGGACAGTCCATGGCTACACCTTC,CAISGTVHGYTF
TRBJ1-3,-,once,TRBV5-5,TGTGCCAGCAGCTTGGCTCAGGGGAACTCTGGAAACACCATATATTTT,CASSLAQGNSGNTIYF
TRBJ2-3,-,few,TRBV7-2,TGTGCCAGCAGCTTCTATTCGGCAGATACGCAGTATTTT,CASSFYSADTQYF
TRBJ1-2,TRBD1,-,TRBV19,TGTGCCACAGTCGCGGGCAGGGGGAATGGCTACACCTTC,CATVAGRGNGYTF
TRBJ2-3,TRBD2,-,TRBV19,TGTGCCAGTAGGCATAGGCGTAGCGGGATCGGCGCAGATACGCAGTATTTT,CASRHRRSGIGADTQYF
TRBJ2-1,TRBD1,-,TRBV6-5,TGTGCCAGCAGTTATCGGGACAGCATACACAATGAGCAGTTCTTC,CASSYRDSIHNEQFF
TRBJ2-1,-,-,TRBV18,TGTGCCAGCTCACCAGCGGCCCAAACCTCCTACAATGAGCAGTTCTTC,CASSPAAQTSYNEQFF
TRBJ2-7,-,-,TRBV9,TGTGCCAGCAGCGCCGGACTGTACGGGGAGCAGTACTTC,CASSAGLYGEQYF
TRBJ1-5,-,-,TRBV6-1,TGTGCCAGCAGTGAAGCCCTCAACAGGAATCAGCCCCAGCATTTT,CASSEALNRNQPQHF
TRBJ1-4,-,-,TRBV4-1,TGCGCCAGCCGCGTTAGAGGGGGGGTATTGAATGAAAAACTGTTTTTT,CASRVRGGVLNEKLFF
TRBJ2-1,-,-,TRBV6-5,TGTGCCAGCAGTTACGGGTCGTACCGGAGCCACAATGAGCAGTTCTTC,CASSYGSYRSHNEQFF
TRBJ1-2,-,-,TRBV30,TGTGCCTGGAGTTTGGACAGTTACTATGGCTACACCTTC,CAWSLDSYYGYTF
TRBJ2-2,-,-,TRBV6-5,TGTGCCAGCAGTTACGTAACGGGGTACACCGGGGAGCTGTTTTTT,CASSYVTGYTGELFF
TRBJ2-2,TRBD1,-,TRBV28,TGTGCCAGCAGTTTATTAGGACAGGGGGAAACCGGGGAGCTGTTTTTT,CASSLLGQGETGELFF
TRBJ2-1,TRBD2,-,TRBV11-3,TGTGCCAGCAGCTTAGGACTAGCTGGGGGCTACAATGAGCAGTTCTTC,CASSLGLAGGYNEQFF
TRBJ2-2,-,-,TRBV6-2/TRBV6-3,TGTGCCAGCAGTTATCGTTTCAGGGCGGACACCGGGGAGCTGTTTTTT,CASSYRFRADTGELFF
TRBJ2-5,TRBD2,-,TRBV25-1,TGTGCCAGCAGTAGGGGACTAGCGGGAGGAGAGACCCAGTACTTC,CASSRGLAGGETQYF
TRBJ2-5,TRBD1,few,TRBV11-3,TGTGCCAGCAGGCTAACAGGGGTAGAGACCCAGTACTTC,CASRLTGVETQYF
TRBJ2-6,-,few,TRBV30,TGTGCCTGGAACACTGGGGCCAACGTCCTGACTTTC,CAWNTGANVLTF
TRBJ2-5,TRBD1,-,TRBV4-1,TGCGCCAGCAGCCAAACTGAGGACAGGGAGACCCAGTACTTC,CASSQTEDRETQYF
TRBJ2-5,TRBD1,-,TRBV7-9,TGTGCCAGCAGCACCACAGGGGTGCGGGAGACCCAGTACTTC,CASSTTGVRETQYF